These 3 T cell receptor beta chains were all obtained from the same sample, sequenced in a study of blood T cell repertoires in COVID-19. TCRdb's table, derived via immunoSEQ multiplex PCR, lists solely in-frame clones and lacks some. The table records about 18,000 clones, around 87% of them present only once. Sequenced material: peripheral blood. Every receptor here comes from a human donor in a cohort sampled during active COVID-19.

CDR3 sequence reads: CSARQSGELFF. For the CDR3, the DNA is TGCAGTGCCCGACAGTCCGGGGAGCTGTTTTTT. The rearrangement links TRBV20-1 to TRBJ2-2; tentatively, D is TRBD1 (5 bases). There are 11 residues in the CDR3. V was pared by 6 bases and J by 6 bases, with 8 bases between. CDR1 is DFQATT, CDR2 SNEGSKA, per germline (reference sequence).

The gene calls are TRBV3-1 (or the pseudogene TRBV3-2) and TRBJ1-6; TRBD1 matches 7 bases. The V gene's germline CDR1 is LGHDT and CDR2 YNNKEL (reference sequence). V lost 4 bases and J lost 6; bases outside the gene matches: 6. CDR3 size: 15 residues. DNA for the CDR3: TGTGCCAGCAGCCCCCCGGGACAGAGTAATTCACCCCTCCACTTT. Encoded protein: CASSPPGQSNSPLHF.

The chain couples TRBV3-1 (or the pseudogene TRBV3-2) to TRBJ1-2; D possibly corresponds to TRBD1 (6 bases). V dropped 1 base and J dropped 6 bases, with 9 bases sitting between them. The CDR3 runs to 13 residues. Per the germline V gene, CDR1 is LGHDT and CDR2 is YNNKEL (reference sequence). This chain's CDR3 is CASSQVQGDGYTF. The CDR3 region has the DNA TGTGCCAGCAGCCAAGTACAGGGAGATGGCTACACCTTC.